What follows is one TCR beta chain and its context. What it binds is not known. This entry comes from a study of circulating and synovial CD4+ cells in juvenile arthritis. The study, taken as a whole, reports: T cell genome counts differed by at least an order of magnitude between CPL and CD4 samples. These blood cells shared more CDR3 sequences with synovium than bulk blood. The pathogenic-like versus bulk T cell difference escaped Vbeta family analysis.

The germline V gene encodes CDR1 MDHEN and CDR2 SYDVKM. This CDR3 has 19 amino acids. Unmatched junction bases numbered 12, after V lost 2 bases and J lost 0 bases. TCRdb's copy holds only in-frame clones and misses some; the assay was immunoSEQ multiplex PCR. Found here are fewer than 40,000 clones, 90% to 95% of them singletons; the top ten hold about 3.1%. This receptor was obtained from a human donor with juvenile idiopathic arthritis. The sample was CD4+ T cells from blood. V usage is TRBV28 and J usage is TRBJ2-4, with TRBD2 identical over 8 bases. The CDR3 spells CASSLGLLAGPLAKNIQYF. CDR3 DNA: TGTGCCAGCAGTTTAGGGCTGTTAGCGGGACCTCTAGCCAAAAACATTCAGTACTTC.